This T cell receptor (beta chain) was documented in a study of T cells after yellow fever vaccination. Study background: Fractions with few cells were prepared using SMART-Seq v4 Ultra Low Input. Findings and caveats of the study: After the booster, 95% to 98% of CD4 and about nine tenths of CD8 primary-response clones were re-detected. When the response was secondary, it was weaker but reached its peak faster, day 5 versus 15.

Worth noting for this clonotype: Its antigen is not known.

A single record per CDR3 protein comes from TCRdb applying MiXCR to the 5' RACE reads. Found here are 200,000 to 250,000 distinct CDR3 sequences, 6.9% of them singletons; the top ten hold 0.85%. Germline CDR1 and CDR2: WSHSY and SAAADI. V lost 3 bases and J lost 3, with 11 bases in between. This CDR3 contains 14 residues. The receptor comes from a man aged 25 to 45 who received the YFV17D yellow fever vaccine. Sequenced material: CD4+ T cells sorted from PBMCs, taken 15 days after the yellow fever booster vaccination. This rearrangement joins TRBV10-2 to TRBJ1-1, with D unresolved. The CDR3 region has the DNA TGCGCCAGCAGTGAACCCGGTGCTTACACTGAAGCTTTCTTT. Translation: CASSEPGAYTEAFF.